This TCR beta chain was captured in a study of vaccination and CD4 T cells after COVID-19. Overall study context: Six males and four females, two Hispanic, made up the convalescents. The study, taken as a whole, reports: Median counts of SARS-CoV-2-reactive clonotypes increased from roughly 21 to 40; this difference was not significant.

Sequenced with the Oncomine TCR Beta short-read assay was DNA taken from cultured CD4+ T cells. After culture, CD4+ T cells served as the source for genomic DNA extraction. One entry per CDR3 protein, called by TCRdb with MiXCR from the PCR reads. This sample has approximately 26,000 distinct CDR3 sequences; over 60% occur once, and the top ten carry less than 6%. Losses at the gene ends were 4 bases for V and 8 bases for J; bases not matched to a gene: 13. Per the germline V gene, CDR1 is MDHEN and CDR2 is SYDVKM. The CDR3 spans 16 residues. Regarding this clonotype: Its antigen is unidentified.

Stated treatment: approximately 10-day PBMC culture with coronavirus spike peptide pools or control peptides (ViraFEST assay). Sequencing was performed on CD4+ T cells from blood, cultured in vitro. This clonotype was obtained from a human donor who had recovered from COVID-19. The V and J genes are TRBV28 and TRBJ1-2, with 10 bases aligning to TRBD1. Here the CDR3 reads CASSSKQGQGGWGYTF. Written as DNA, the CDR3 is TGTGCCAGCAGTTCAAAACAAGGACAGGGGGGTTGGGGCTACACCTTC.